This T cell receptor beta chain appears in the sequencing data of a study of metastatic and nonmetastatic thyroid tumors. Looking at the study overall: Repertoires from blood and tumor or nodule tissue of malignant and benign thyroid patients were compared.

TCRdb re-clonotyped the PCR reads through MiXCR. The sample shows 25,000 to 35,000 clones, approximately 29% of them seen only once. All patients were treatment-naive before thyroid surgery. The ends were cut back, 5 bases at V and 7 bases at J, with 20 bases in the middle. This CDR3 is 16 amino acids long. CDR1 is SEHNR, CDR2 FQNEAQ, per germline (reference sequence). This receptor was taken from a female donor with papillary thyroid cancer or a benign thyroid nodule (not recorded which). Some clones in this sample may be carry-over from other donors' samples. The chain uses TRBV7-9 and TRBJ1-4, with D possibly being TRBD1 (6 bases). The sequencing sample was made of blood. CDR3 DNA sequence: TGTGCCAGCAGCCCGCCCGGGACACGAGAGGGTGAAAAACTGTTTTTT. Its protein is CASSPPGTREGEKLFF.